This TCR beta chain comes out of a study of shared clonotypes between healthy human individuals. Study at large: CD4 naive and memory got three plates each, CD8 naive two, CD8 memory one.

CD45RO-negative cells were positively selected for CCR7, leaving out terminally differentiated effector memory CD45RA+ cells. Per germline, CDR1 SGHRS and CDR2 YFSETQ. V lost 0 bases to trimming and J lost 0 bases, with 11 bases between them. The CDR3 sequence is 16 residues long. Clones were read by immunoSEQ multiplex PCR, and TCRdb kept only the in-frame ones, dropping some. The sample carries some 2.1 million clones, around 93% recorded once. Study conclusions and caveats: A handful of donors shared 4.5% to 6.5% of their naive CD4 clonotypes.

A note on this clone: Its antigen is still unknown.

Sequenced input: naive CD8+ T cells from PBMCs. This sequence originates from a man aged 18-30 years in good health. Some clones in this sample may be carry-over from other donors' samples. This chain joins TRBV5-1 and TRBJ2-3; D ambiguous. CDR3 DNA: TGCGCCAGCAGCTTGGGTTGGGTCGGCAGCACAGATACGCAGTATTTT. It encodes CASSLGWVGSTDTQYF.